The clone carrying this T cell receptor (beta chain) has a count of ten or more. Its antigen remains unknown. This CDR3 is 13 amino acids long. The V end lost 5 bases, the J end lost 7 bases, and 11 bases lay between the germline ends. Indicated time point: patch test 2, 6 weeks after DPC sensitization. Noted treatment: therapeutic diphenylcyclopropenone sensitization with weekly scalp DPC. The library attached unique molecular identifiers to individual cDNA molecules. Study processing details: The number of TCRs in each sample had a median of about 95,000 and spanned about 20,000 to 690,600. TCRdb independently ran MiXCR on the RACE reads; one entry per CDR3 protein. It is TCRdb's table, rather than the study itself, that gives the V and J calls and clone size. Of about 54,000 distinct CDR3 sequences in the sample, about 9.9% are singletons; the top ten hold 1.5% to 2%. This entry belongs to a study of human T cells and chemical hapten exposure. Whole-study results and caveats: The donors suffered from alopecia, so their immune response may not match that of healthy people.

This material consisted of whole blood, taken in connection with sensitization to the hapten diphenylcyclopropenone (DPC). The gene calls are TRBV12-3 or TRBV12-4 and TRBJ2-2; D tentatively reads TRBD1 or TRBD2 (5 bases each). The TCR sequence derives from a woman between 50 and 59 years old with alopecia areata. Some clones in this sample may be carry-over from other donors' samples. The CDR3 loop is CASSVGAGGELFF. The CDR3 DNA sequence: TGTGCCAGCAGTGTCGGGGCTGGCGGGGAGCTGTTTTTT.